These 9 T cell receptor beta chains came from one sample sequenced in a study of T cell responses to AZD1222 COVID-19 vaccine (dated by TCRdb to about 2021). Taken with the paper, the label for time point translates to: baseline before first vaccination. The library came from the immunoSEQ multiplex PCR assay. TCRdb took over this immuneACCESS table, retaining in-frame rearrangements with V and J assigned. Such tables are incomplete; in checked studies, under half of the missing clones stem from an unresolved V gene, and the remainder is unexplained. In all, the sample holds about 150,000 clones, and about nine tenths of those were seen once. 2.5% to 3% of the sample goes to the ten largest clones. This specimen consisted of peripheral blood, obtained on day 0 of AZD1222 vaccination. These receptors were collected from an adult in good health.

The J gene is TRBJ2-3, the V gene TRBV4-1, with TRBD2 identical over 7 bases. V lost 2 bases and J lost 0; bases outside the gene matches: 5. The CDR3 has 16 residues. Per germline, CDR1 MGHRA and CDR2 YSYEKL. CDR3 nucleotide sequence: TGCGCCAGCAGCCAACCTAGCGGCGCTAGCACAGATACGCAGTATTTT. It codes for CASSQPSGASTDTQYF.

V and J are TRBV27 and TRBJ1-5, with 7 bases matching TRBD1. The CDR3 covers 15 residues. CDR1 is MNHEY and CDR2 is SMNVEV in the germline V gene (reference sequence). Trimming at V came to 8 bases and at J to 7 bases, leaving 14 bases not matched to a gene. CDR3 sequence (DNA): TGTGCCAGCGCCGGGACAGCATTTGGTCGGCAGCCCCAGCATTTT. It codes for CASAGTAFGRQPQHF.

This chain links TRBV20-1 with TRBJ2-1, with D possibly matching TRBD2 (6 bases). Germline loops: CDR1 DFQATT, CDR2 SNEGSKA (reference sequence). This CDR3 comprises 11 residues. The V end was cut by 7 bases, the J end by 3 bases, with 7 bases between. The CDR3 region is CSVADYNEQFF. CDR3 coding DNA: TGCAGTGTAGCGGACTACAATGAGCAGTTCTTC.

The chain uses TRBV9 and TRBJ1-1; 9 bases line up with TRBD1. V gave up 3 bases and J gave up 5 bases; unmatched junction bases: 17. The CDR3 totals 18 residues. Germline CDR1 SGDLS, CDR2 YYNGEE. CDR3 DNA sequence: TGTGCCAGCAGCGAGCTACCGACCGGGACAGGGATGTGGACTGAAGCTTTCTTT. It specifies CASSELPTGTGMWTEAFF.

The rearrangement uses TRBV19 and TRBJ1-3, with D maybe TRBD1 (5 bases). From germline, CDR1 is LNHDA and CDR2 SQIVND (reference sequence). Trimming took 4 bases from V and 0 from J, leaving 7 bases between them. This CDR3 has 14 amino acids. The chain's CDR3 is CASSTGTSGNTIYF. CDR3 nucleotide sequence: TGTGCCAGTAGTACAGGGACCTCTGGAAACACCATATATTTT.

The V call is TRBV12-3 or TRBV12-4, the J call TRBJ2-5; D not certain. This CDR3 has 12 residues. Trimming shortened V by 2 bases and J by 5 bases, and 6 bases separated the two germline ends. This CDR3 is CASSLYEETQYF. The CDR3 bases are TGTGCCAGCAGTTTATATGAGGAGACCCAGTACTTC.

The chain carries TRBV5-6 and TRBJ2-5; tentative D call: TRBD1 (7 bases). CDR1 and CDR2 from the germline V gene are SGHDT and YYEEEE. The CDR3 is 15 amino acids. V lost 4 bases and J lost 5, with 18 bases in between. Written as DNA, the CDR3 is TGTGCCAGCAGCGGAAGACAGGGACGGGGGGAGACCCAGTACTTC. As protein: CASSGRQGRGETQYF.

The chain uses TRBV3-1 (or the pseudogene TRBV3-2) and TRBJ2-2; TRBD2 might be the D (6 bases). Between the trimmed V and J ends, which lost 2 bases and 7 bases, there was a span of 20 bases. CDR1 is LGHDT, CDR2 YNNKEL, per germline (reference sequence). There are 17 residues in the CDR3. The CDR3 region has the DNA TGTGCCAGCAGCCAAAGGTTGTCGGGGGAGCTAAACGGGGAGCTGTTTTTT. Translated, it gives CASSQRLSGELNGELFF.

This chain links TRBV7-6 with TRBJ2-5; 8 bases line up with TRBD2. V was pared by 5 bases and J by 1 base, with 12 bases of the junction left unmatched. The CDR3 loop spans 17 amino acids. CDR1 and CDR2 (germline): SGHVS, FNYEAQ. The chain's CDR3 is CASSGGLVAGFQETQYF. The CDR3 coding sequence is TGTGCCAGCAGCGGGGGGTTGGTAGCGGGGTTCCAAGAGACCCAGTACTTC.